The rows below give T cell receptor beta chains drawn from one sample of a study of T cells in Graves' hyperthyroidism and ophthalmopathy. TCRdb re-called the multiplex PCR reads through MiXCR, storing one row per CDR3 protein. The data hold approximately 400,000 distinct CDR3 sequences, with 14% to 15% observed a single time. Sequencing was carried out using blood. The receptors were gathered from a woman aged 30 to 39 with Graves' hyperthyroidism. Each CDR3 is given with its conserved first and last residue. A D gene is named only where the DNA matches it firmly. The size entry is marked missing in some rows and otherwise reads once, few, many or a size class.

CASSPDVRVNEQYF | TGTGCCAGCAGCCCAGATGTCAGGGTGAACGAGCAGTACTTC | TRBV11-1 | many | TRBJ2-7 | -
CASSTGQAKWETQYF | TGCGCCAGCAGCACGGGACAGGCAAAGTGGGAGACCCAGTACTTC | TRBV5-1 | few | TRBJ2-5 | TRBD1
CASRIVDRIETQYF | TGCGCCAGCAGAATAGTAGATAGAATAGAGACCCAGTACTTC | TRBV5-1 | - | TRBJ2-5 | -
CASSPTPSGGGQETQYF | TGTGCCAGCAGTCCAACCCCTTCCGGAGGGGGCCAAGAGACCCAGTACTTC | TRBV28 | - | TRBJ2-5 | -
CASREGESPLHF | TGTGCCAGCAGAGAAGGAGAATCACCCCTCCACTTT | TRBV28 | - | TRBJ1-6 | -
CSARIRAEDSNQPQHF | TGCAGTGCTAGGATCCGGGCCGAAGATAGCAATCAGCCCCAGCATTTT | TRBV20-1 | - | TRBJ1-5 | -
CASSFVLAVSYEQYF | TGTGCCAGCAGTTTTGTGCTAGCGGTCTCCTACGAGCAGTACTTC | TRBV28 | few | TRBJ2-7 | TRBD2
CSVLGSVGTADTQYF | TGCAGCGTTTTAGGGTCCGTGGGCACCGCAGATACGCAGTATTTT | TRBV29-1 | many | TRBJ2-3 | -
CSAVPTAGRAEAFF | TGCAGTGCTGTTCCAACGGCGGGGAGAGCTGAAGCTTTCTTT | TRBV20-1 | few | TRBJ1-1 | -
CASRTGGSNSGANVLTF | TGTGCTTCACGGACAGGGGGATCTAACTCTGGGGCCAACGTCCTGACTTTC | TRBV7-9 | few | TRBJ2-6 | TRBD1
CATGTTYEQYF | TGTGCCACCGGGACCACCTACGAGCAGTACTTC | TRBV2 | many | TRBJ2-7 | -
CSVEGDTDTQYF | TGCAGCGTTGAGGGCGACACAGATACGCAGTATTTT | TRBV29-1 | - | TRBJ2-3 | -
CASSPGASTDTQYF | TGTGCCAGCAGTCCCGGGGCCTCCACAGATACGCAGTATTTT | TRBV12-3/TRBV12-4 | many | TRBJ2-3 | -
CSARGANYQETQYF | TGCAGTGCTAGGGGGGCAAACTACCAAGAGACCCAGTACTTC | TRBV20-1 | - | TRBJ2-5 | -